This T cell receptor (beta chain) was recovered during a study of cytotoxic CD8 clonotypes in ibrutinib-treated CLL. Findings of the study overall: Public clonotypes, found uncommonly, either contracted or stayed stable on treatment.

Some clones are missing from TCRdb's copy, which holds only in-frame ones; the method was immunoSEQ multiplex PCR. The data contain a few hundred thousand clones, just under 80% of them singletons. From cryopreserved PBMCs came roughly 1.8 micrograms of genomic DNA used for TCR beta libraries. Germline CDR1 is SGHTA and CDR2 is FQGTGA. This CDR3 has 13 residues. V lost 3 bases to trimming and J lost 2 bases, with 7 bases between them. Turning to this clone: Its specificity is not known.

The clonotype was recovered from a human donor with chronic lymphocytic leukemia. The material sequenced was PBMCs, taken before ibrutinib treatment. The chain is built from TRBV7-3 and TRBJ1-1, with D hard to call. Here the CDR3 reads CASSLGTNTEAFF. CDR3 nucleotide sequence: TGTGCCAGCAGCTTGGGCACTAACACTGAAGCTTTCTTT. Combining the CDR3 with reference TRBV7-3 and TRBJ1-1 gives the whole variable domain GAGVSQTPSNKVTEKGKYVELRCDPISGHTALYWYRQSLGQGPEFLIYFQGTGAADDSGLPNDRFFAVRPEGSVSTLKIQRTERGDSAVYLCASSLGTNTEAFFGQGTRLTVV.